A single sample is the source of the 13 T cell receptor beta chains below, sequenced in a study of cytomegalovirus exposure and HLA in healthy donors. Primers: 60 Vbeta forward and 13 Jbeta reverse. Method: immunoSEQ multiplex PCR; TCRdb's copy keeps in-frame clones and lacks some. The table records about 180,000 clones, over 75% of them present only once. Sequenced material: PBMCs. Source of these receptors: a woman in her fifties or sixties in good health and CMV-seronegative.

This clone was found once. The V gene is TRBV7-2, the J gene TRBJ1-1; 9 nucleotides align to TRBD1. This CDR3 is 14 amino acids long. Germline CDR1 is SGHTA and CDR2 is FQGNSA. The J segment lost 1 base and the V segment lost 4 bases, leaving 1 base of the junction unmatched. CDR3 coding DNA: TGTGCCAGCAGCTCGGACAGGGGGAACACTGAAGCTTTCTTT. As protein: CASSSDRGNTEAFF.

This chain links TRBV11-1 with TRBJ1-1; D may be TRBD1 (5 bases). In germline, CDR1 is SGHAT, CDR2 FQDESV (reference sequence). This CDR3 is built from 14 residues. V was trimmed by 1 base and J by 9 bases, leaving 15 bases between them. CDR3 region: CASSLDPRQSQAFF. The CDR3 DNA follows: TGTGCCAGCAGCTTAGACCCCCGACAGTCCCAAGCTTTCTTT.

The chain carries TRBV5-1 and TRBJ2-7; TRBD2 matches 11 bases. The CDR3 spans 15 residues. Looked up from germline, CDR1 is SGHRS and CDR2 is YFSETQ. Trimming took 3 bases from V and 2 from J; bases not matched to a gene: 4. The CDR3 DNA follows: TGCGCCAGCAGCTCCGGGACTAGCGGACCCTACGAGCAGTACTTC. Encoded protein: CASSSGTSGPYEQYF.

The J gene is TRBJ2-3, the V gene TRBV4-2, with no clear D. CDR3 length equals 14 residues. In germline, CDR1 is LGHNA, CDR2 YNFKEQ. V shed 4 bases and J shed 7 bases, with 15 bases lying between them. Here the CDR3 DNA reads TGTGCCAGCAGCCCGGTAGATTCTGGTAATACGCAGTATTTT. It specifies CASSPVDSGNTQYF.

CDR3 nucleotide sequence: TGTGCCAGCATACCCAACAGCGGGGCCACCGGGGAGCTGTTTTTT. It is translated as CASIPNSGATGELFF. The chain carries TRBV27 and TRBJ2-2; 7 nucleotides align to TRBD2. V was pared by 7 bases and J by 4 bases, with 9 bases of the junction left unmatched. The CDR3 loop spans 15 amino acids. CDR1 MNHEY and CDR2 SMNVEV come from the germline V gene (reference sequence).

CDR3 region: CASSILGQGASNQPQHF. CDR3 in DNA: TGTGCCAGTAGTATATTGGGACAGGGGGCCAGCAATCAGCCCCAGCATTTT. The chain employs TRBV19 and TRBJ1-5; 12 bases line up with TRBD1. J was trimmed by 1 base and V by 2 bases; bases with no gene match: 3. The CDR3 totals 17 residues. Germline assignment: CDR1 LNHDA and CDR2 SQIVND (reference sequence).

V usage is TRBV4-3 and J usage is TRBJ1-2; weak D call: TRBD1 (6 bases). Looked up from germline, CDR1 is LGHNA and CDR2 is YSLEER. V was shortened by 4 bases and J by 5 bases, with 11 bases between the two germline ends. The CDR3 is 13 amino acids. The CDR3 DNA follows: TGCGCCAGCAGCCGGAGCGGACAGTATGGCTACACCTTC. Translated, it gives CASSRSGQYGYTF.

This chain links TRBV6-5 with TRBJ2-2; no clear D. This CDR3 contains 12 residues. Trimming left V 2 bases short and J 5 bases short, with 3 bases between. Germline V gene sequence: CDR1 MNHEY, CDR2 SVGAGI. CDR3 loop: CASSYQTGELFF. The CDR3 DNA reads TGTGCCAGCAGTTACCAGACCGGGGAGCTGTTTTTT.

CDR3 residues: CASRSPGETQYF. CDR3 nucleotide sequence: TGTGCCAGCAGGAGCCCTGGAGAGACCCAGTACTTC. The chain uses TRBV2 and TRBJ2-5; D is ambiguous. The V gene lost 6 bases and the J gene lost 4 bases, with 9 bases spanning the gap. Germline lookup yields CDR1 SNHLY and CDR2 FYNNEI. The CDR3 loop spans 12 amino acids.

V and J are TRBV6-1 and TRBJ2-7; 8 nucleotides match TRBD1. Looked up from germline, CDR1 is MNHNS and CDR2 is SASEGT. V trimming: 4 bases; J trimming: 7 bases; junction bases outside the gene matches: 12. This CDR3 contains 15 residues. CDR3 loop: CASSGRTGNLGEQYF. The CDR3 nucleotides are TGTGCCAGCAGTGGTCGGACAGGGAACTTAGGGGAGCAGTACTTC.

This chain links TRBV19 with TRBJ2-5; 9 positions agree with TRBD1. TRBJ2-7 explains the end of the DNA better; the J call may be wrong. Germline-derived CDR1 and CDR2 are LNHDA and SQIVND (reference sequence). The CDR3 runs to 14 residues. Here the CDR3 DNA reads TGTGCCAGTTTGGGGACAGGGTCCACCTACGAGCAGTACTTC. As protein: CASLGTGSTYEQYF.

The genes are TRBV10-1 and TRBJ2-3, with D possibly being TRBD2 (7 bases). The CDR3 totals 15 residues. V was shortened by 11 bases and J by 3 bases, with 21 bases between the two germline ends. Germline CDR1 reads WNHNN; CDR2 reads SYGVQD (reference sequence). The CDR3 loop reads CAPGEKGGATDTQYF. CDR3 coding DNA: TGCGCCCCCGGGGAGAAGGGGGGGGCAACAGATACGCAGTATTTT.

Written as DNA, the CDR3 is TGTGCCAGCAGCTACACCTCCGGGAGTAGCACCGGGGAGCTGTTTTTT. This translates into CASSYTSGSSTGELFF. The genes are TRBV6-5 and TRBJ2-2, with D tentatively TRBD2 (6 bases). This CDR3 region has 16 residues. Trimming left V 6 bases short and J 4 bases short, with 18 bases between. CDR1 and CDR2 from the germline V gene are MNHEY and SVGAGI.